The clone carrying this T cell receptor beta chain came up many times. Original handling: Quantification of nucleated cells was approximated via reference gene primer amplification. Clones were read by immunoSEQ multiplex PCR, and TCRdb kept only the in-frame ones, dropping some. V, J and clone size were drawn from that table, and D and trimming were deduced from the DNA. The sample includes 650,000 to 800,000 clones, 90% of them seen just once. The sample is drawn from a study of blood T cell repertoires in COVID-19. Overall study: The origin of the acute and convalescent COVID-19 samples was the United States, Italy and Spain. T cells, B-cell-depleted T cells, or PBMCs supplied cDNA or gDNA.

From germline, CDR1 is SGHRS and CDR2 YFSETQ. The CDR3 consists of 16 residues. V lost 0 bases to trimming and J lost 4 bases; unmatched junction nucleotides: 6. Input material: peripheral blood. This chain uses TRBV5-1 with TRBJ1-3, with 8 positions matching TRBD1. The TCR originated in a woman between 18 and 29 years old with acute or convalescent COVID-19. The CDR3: CASSLVAGGVGNTIYF. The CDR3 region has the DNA TGCGCCAGCAGCTTGGTGGCAGGGGGCGTAGGAAACACCATATATTTT.